This TCR beta chain is drawn from a study of identical twins (dated by TCRdb to between 2015 and 2016). For the study in its entirety: The study deep-sequenced TCR alpha and beta repertoires from monozygotic twins, unrelated adults of various ages and cord blood to test whether fetal clonotypes persist. To rule out contamination, replicate twin experiments were performed at different times with different library preparation protocols.

All donors were healthy Caucasians. Three pairs of female monozygotic twins, all aged about 18 to 29 years, made up the twin cohort. Positive isolation kits from Invitrogen were used to isolate the CD4+ and CD8+ T cell populations. The method behind the library was 5' RACE. The instrument given in TCRdb is Illumina HiSeq 2000. A universal primer binding site was introduced by template switching, and a unique molecular identifier was present in the final cDNA, enabling accurate counting of TCR cDNA molecules. First-strand cDNA for TCR alpha and beta chains was synthesized from specific primers in the conserved constant-segment region. To control for contamination, every cDNA library was double barcoded, receiving both a SMART-Mk sample barcode and Illumina barcodes. TruSeq adapter sequences, together with Illumina sample barcodes, were added in two successive PCR steps. Sequencing of the TCR alpha and beta cDNA libraries was done on the Illumina HiSeq platform using custom primers. The paper's processing steps were these. MiGEC was used to process raw reads and extract unique molecular identifiers, and MiXCR was used to find CDR3 positions. For each individual, recombination models were inferred using an EM algorithm with the repgenHMM and IGoR tools. Shared clonotypes were analyzed with the tcR package in R, and sharing was normalized by the product of cloneset sizes. To study raw recombination free of thymic and clonal selection effects, out-of-frame nonproductive sequences were analyzed. The raw public data were reprocessed by TCRdb itself: fastp quality trimming at Q25, MiXCR clonotype calling, in-frame beta chains only. A single entry per CDR3 protein holds the most common genes and DNA from its merged rows. It is TCRdb's table, rather than the study itself, that gives the V and J calls and clone size. This sample comprises around 450,000 distinct CDR3 sequences, 13% to 15% of them detected only once. The ten largest clones add up to about 0.52% of the sample.

The table lists this clonotype with many counts. Its antigen has not been determined. Base-call qualities are not available, and no considerably larger clone is one nucleotide away. Here is what the overall study found, with its caveats: Because the same donors could not be followed over many years, conclusions were based on cross-sectional statistical analysis. Invariant T cells such as MAIT and iNKT could partly confound zero-insertion analyses, though diverse VJ usage argued against this for most clonotypes. In monozygotic twins, out-of-frame TCR alpha sharing was systematically underestimated by recombination models, although the models agreed with sharing between unrelated individuals. Abundant cord blood beta clonotypes carried fewer insertions; young adult naive repertoires showed a weaker similar trend, while memory repertoires showed none. A weaker excess of twin sharing was found in beta out-of-frame sequences because the signal-to-noise ratio was lowered by fewer shared sequences. Compared with coincidental sharing between unrelated individuals, an excess of low generation-probability sequences was observed among out-of-frame TCR alpha sequences shared between twins.

The CDR1 and CDR2 encoded by the germline V gene are LGHNA and YSLEER. V is clipped by 1 base and J by 6 bases, and the sequence between their germline boundaries is 16 bases long. From the cysteine through the phenylalanine, the CDR3 covers 15 amino acids. The retained sequence is limited to the CDR3, 45 bases, with the frame set at the first base. These data were also reused for a study on yellow fever vaccine responses in identical twins. The second study also describes: The T cell response to vaccination in identical twins was reported by the authors to appear partly convergent and partly personalized. In identical twins, the study followed T cell clones that responded to the vaccine with precision.

Source material: CD4+ T cells sorted from blood. The TCR sequence derives from a woman under 30 in good health. The chain is made from TRBV4-3 and TRBJ2-7, with a tentative D gene TRBD1 over 5 matching bases. Here the CDR3 is given as CASSQAQGGWSEQYF. Here is the DNA: TGCGCCAGCAGCCAAGCCCAGGGTGGTTGGTCCGAGCAGTACTTC.